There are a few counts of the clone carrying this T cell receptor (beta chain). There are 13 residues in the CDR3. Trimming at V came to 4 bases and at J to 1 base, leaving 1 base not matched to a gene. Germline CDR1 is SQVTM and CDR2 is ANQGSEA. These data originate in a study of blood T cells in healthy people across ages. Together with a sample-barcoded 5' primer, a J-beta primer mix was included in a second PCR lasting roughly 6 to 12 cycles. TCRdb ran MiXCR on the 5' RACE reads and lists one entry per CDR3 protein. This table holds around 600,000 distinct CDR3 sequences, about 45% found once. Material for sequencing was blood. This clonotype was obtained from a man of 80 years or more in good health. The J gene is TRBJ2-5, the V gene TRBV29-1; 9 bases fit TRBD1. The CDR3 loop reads CSVAQGAQETQYF. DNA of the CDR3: TGCAGCGTTGCACAGGGGGCCCAAGAGACCCAGTACTTC.